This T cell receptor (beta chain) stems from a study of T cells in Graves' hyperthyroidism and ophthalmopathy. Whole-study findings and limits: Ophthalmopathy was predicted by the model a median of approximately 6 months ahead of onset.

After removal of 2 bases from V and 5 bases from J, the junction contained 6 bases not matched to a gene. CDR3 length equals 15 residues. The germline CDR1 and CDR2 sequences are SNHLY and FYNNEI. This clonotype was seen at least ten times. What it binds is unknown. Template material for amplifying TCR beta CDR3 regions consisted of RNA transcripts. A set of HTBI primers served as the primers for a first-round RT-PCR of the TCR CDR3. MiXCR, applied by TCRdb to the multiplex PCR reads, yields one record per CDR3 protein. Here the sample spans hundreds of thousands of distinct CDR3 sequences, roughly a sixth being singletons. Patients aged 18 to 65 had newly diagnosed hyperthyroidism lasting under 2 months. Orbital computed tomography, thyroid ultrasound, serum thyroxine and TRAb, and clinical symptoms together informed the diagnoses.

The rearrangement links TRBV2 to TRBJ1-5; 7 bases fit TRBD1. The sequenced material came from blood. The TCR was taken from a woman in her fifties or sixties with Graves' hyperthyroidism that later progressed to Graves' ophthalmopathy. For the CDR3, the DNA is TGTGCCAGCAGTGAACTGACAGGGCGAGATCAGCCCCAGCATTTT. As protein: CASSELTGRDQPQHF.